A selection of T cell receptor beta chains follows, all from one sample in a study of glioma-infiltrating T cells after dendritic cell vaccination. Method: immunoSEQ multiplex PCR; TCRdb's copy keeps in-frame clones and lacks some. The sample holds about 73,000 clones, more than 65% seen once. The sequences come from blood, collected before dendritic cell vaccination. These TCRs come from a human donor with glioblastoma. The CDR3 runs from the conserved cysteine through the conserved F or W. Fields, in order: CDR3 length, J gene, D gene, clone size, V gene, CDR3 protein, CDR3 DNA. The D gene is left open where the match is weak. The listing skips clone size in some rows; elsewhere it reads once, few, many or a size class.

cdr3_length: 17; j_call: TRBJ1-2; d_call: NA; clone_size: NA; v_call: TRBV23-1; cdr3_aa: CASSRRDLPTQGYGYTF; cdr3_nt: TGCGCCAGCAGTCGGCGGGACCTCCCAACCCAGGGCTATGGCTACACCTTC
cdr3_length: 13; j_call: TRBJ2-7; d_call: NA; clone_size: NA; v_call: TRBV6-1; cdr3_aa: CASSAHSSYEQYF; cdr3_nt: TGTGCCAGCAGTGCCCACAGCTCCTACGAGCAGTACTTC
cdr3_length: 20; j_call: TRBJ2-5; d_call: TRBD2; clone_size: NA; v_call: TRBV12-5; cdr3_aa: CASGLGRTDLGLARGETQYF; cdr3_nt: TGTGCTAGTGGACTTGGAAGGACCGACCTTGGACTAGCGAGGGGCGAGACCCAGTACTTC
cdr3_length: 16; j_call: TRBJ2-2; d_call: TRBD2; clone_size: NA; v_call: TRBV6-5; cdr3_aa: CASSSGLAVNTGELFF; cdr3_nt: TGTGCCAGCAGTTCCGGACTAGCGGTGAACACCGGGGAGCTGTTTTTT
cdr3_length: 15; j_call: TRBJ2-1; d_call: NA; clone_size: many; v_call: TRBV7-9; cdr3_aa: CASSLSLGDISEQFF; cdr3_nt: TGTGCCAGCAGCTTAAGTCTAGGGGACATCAGTGAGCAGTTCTTC
cdr3_length: 17; j_call: TRBJ2-4; d_call: NA; clone_size: few; v_call: TRBV10-3; cdr3_aa: CAISESEIGGSKNIQYF; cdr3_nt: TGTGCCATCAGTGAGTCGGAAATCGGGGGATCCAAAAACATTCAGTACTTC
cdr3_length: 16; j_call: TRBJ1-1; d_call: NA; clone_size: NA; v_call: TRBV29-1; cdr3_aa: CSVEDPSGVAGAEAFF; cdr3_nt: TGCAGCGTTGAAGATCCTTCCGGCGTAGCTGGTGCTGAAGCTTTCTTT
cdr3_length: 15; j_call: TRBJ2-6; d_call: NA; clone_size: NA; v_call: TRBV5-1; cdr3_aa: CASVDWASGANVLTF; cdr3_nt: TGCGCCAGCGTCGATTGGGCCTCTGGGGCCAACGTCCTGACTTTC
cdr3_length: 14; j_call: TRBJ1-4; d_call: NA; clone_size: once; v_call: TRBV14; cdr3_aa: CASSPRHSNEKLFF; cdr3_nt: TGTGCCAGCAGCCCCCGACATTCTAATGAAAAACTGTTTTTT
cdr3_length: 13; j_call: TRBJ2-3; d_call: NA; clone_size: NA; v_call: TRBV2; cdr3_aa: CASGPLYTDTQYF; cdr3_nt: TGTGCCAGCGGGCCTCTTTACACAGATACGCAGTATTTT
cdr3_length: 14; j_call: TRBJ2-5; d_call: NA; clone_size: NA; v_call: TRBV5-1; cdr3_aa: CASTSDSLQETQYF; cdr3_nt: TGCGCCAGCACCTCCGACAGCCTCCAAGAGACCCAGTACTTC
cdr3_length: 15; j_call: TRBJ2-4; d_call: NA; clone_size: NA; v_call: TRBV6-5; cdr3_aa: CASSGGTAVKNIQYF; cdr3_nt: TGTGCCAGCAGTGGGGGGACGGCGGTCAAAAACATTCAGTACTTC
cdr3_length: 16; j_call: TRBJ2-2; d_call: TRBD2; clone_size: NA; v_call: TRBV5-1; cdr3_aa: CASSLGLAGLPGELFF; cdr3_nt: TGCGCCAGCAGCTTGGGACTAGCGGGACTTCCCGGGGAGCTGTTTTTT
cdr3_length: 15; j_call: TRBJ2-2; d_call: TRBD1; clone_size: NA; v_call: TRBV5-1; cdr3_aa: CASSLQGARTGELFF; cdr3_nt: TGCGCCAGCAGCTTACAGGGGGCGAGGACCGGGGAGCTGTTTTTT
cdr3_length: 15; j_call: TRBJ1-2; d_call: NA; clone_size: NA; v_call: TRBV6-1; cdr3_aa: CASSEAEGGSYGYTF; cdr3_nt: TGTGCCAGCAGTGAAGCGGAGGGCGGGAGCTATGGCTACACCTTC
cdr3_length: 16; j_call: TRBJ1-1; d_call: NA; clone_size: NA; v_call: TRBV28; cdr3_aa: CASSYSSGSGSAEAFF; cdr3_nt: TGTGCCAGCAGTTACTCTTCAGGGTCAGGGTCCGCTGAAGCTTTCTTT
cdr3_length: 14; j_call: TRBJ1-1; d_call: TRBD1; clone_size: NA; v_call: TRBV2; cdr3_aa: CASRDDRGWTEAFF; cdr3_nt: TGTGCCAGCAGAGATGACAGGGGATGGACTGAAGCTTTCTTT
cdr3_length: 17; j_call: TRBJ2-7; d_call: TRBD2; clone_size: NA; v_call: TRBV4-2; cdr3_aa: CASSQEDPSGGGHEQYF; cdr3_nt: TGTGCCAGCAGCCAAGAAGACCCTAGCGGGGGGGGTCACGAGCAGTACTTC
cdr3_length: 21; j_call: TRBJ2-1; d_call: TRBD2; clone_size: NA; v_call: TRBV5-1; cdr3_aa: CASSPRKTTSGGLQGPNEQFF; cdr3_nt: TGCGCCAGCAGCCCCCGAAAGACTACTAGCGGGGGGCTCCAAGGCCCCAATGAGCAGTTCTTC
cdr3_length: 17; j_call: TRBJ2-1; d_call: TRBD1; clone_size: NA; v_call: TRBV4-1; cdr3_aa: CASSPLTGTSSYNEQFF; cdr3_nt: TGCGCCAGCAGTCCTCTGACAGGGACGAGCTCCTACAATGAGCAGTTCTTC
cdr3_length: 16; j_call: TRBJ2-3; d_call: TRBD2; clone_size: NA; v_call: TRBV18; cdr3_aa: CASSPGLAGGLDTQYF; cdr3_nt: TGTGCCAGCTCACCTGGACTAGCGGGAGGGTTAGATACGCAGTATTTT
cdr3_length: 13; j_call: TRBJ2-2; d_call: NA; clone_size: NA; v_call: TRBV2; cdr3_aa: CASSTYGAGELFF; cdr3_nt: TGTGCCAGCAGTACCTACGGGGCCGGGGAGCTGTTTTTT
cdr3_length: 11; j_call: TRBJ2-7; d_call: NA; clone_size: once; v_call: TRBV2; cdr3_aa: CASSATYEQYF; cdr3_nt: TGTGCCAGCAGCGCGACATACGAGCAGTACTTC
cdr3_length: 11; j_call: TRBJ1-5; d_call: NA; clone_size: few; v_call: TRBV28; cdr3_aa: CASSLGPPQHF; cdr3_nt: TGTGCCAGCAGTTTAGGGCCGCCCCAGCATTTT
cdr3_length: 17; j_call: TRBJ2-3; d_call: TRBD2; clone_size: NA; v_call: TRBV19; cdr3_aa: CASSTGTSGRSTDTQYF; cdr3_nt: TGTGCCAGTAGTACTGGGACTAGCGGACGAAGCACAGATACGCAGTATTTT
cdr3_length: 16; j_call: TRBJ2-5; d_call: TRBD1; clone_size: NA; v_call: TRBV19; cdr3_aa: CASSTPGQGAGETQYF; cdr3_nt: TGTGCCAGTAGTACTCCGGGACAGGGGGCGGGAGAGACCCAGTACTTC
cdr3_length: 16; j_call: TRBJ2-7; d_call: TRBD2; clone_size: NA; v_call: TRBV5-6; cdr3_aa: CASSLVSSGDSYEQYF; cdr3_nt: TGTGCCAGCAGCTTGGTATCTAGCGGGGACTCCTACGAGCAGTACTTC
cdr3_length: 16; j_call: TRBJ2-1; d_call: TRBD2; clone_size: NA; v_call: TRBV7-3; cdr3_aa: CASSLDGGSSYNEQFF; cdr3_nt: TGTGCCAGCAGCTTAGACGGCGGGAGCTCCTACAATGAGCAGTTCTTC
cdr3_length: 15; j_call: TRBJ2-7; d_call: TRBD1; clone_size: few; v_call: TRBV7-9; cdr3_aa: CASSPRDRGSYEQYF; cdr3_nt: TGTGCCAGCAGCCCAAGGGACAGGGGATCCTACGAGCAGTACTTC
cdr3_length: 15; j_call: TRBJ1-4; d_call: NA; clone_size: few; v_call: TRBV5-1; cdr3_aa: CASRLIGHTNEKLFF; cdr3_nt: TGCGCCAGCAGGCTCATTGGGCATACTAATGAAAAACTGTTTTTT
cdr3_length: 16; j_call: TRBJ1-4; d_call: NA; clone_size: few; v_call: TRBV2; cdr3_aa: CASSHVRGMGDEKLFF; cdr3_nt: TGTGCCAGCAGTCACGTTAGGGGTATGGGCGATGAAAAACTGTTTTTT
cdr3_length: 16; j_call: TRBJ2-5; d_call: NA; clone_size: NA; v_call: TRBV5-6; cdr3_aa: CASSLGPPGGGETQYF; cdr3_nt: TGTGCCAGCAGCTTGGGGCCGCCCGGGGGAGGAGAGACCCAGTACTTC
cdr3_length: 13; j_call: TRBJ1-1; d_call: NA; clone_size: NA; v_call: TRBV7-2; cdr3_aa: CASRPTADTEAFF; cdr3_nt: TGTGCCAGCAGGCCCACAGCGGACACTGAAGCTTTCTTT
cdr3_length: 14; j_call: TRBJ1-2; d_call: NA; clone_size: NA; v_call: TRBV7-9; cdr3_aa: CASSRTASNYGYTF; cdr3_nt: TGTGCCAGCAGCCGGACAGCCTCTAACTATGGCTACACCTTC
cdr3_length: 17; j_call: TRBJ1-1; d_call: TRBD1; clone_size: NA; v_call: TRBV5-1; cdr3_aa: CASSTRTQDRGNTEAFF; cdr3_nt: TGCGCCAGCAGCACGCGAACACAAGACAGGGGGAACACTGAAGCTTTCTTT
cdr3_length: 14; j_call: TRBJ1-2; d_call: NA; clone_size: NA; v_call: TRBV2; cdr3_aa: CASSLRHGDYGYTF; cdr3_nt: TGTGCCAGCAGTCTACGACACGGCGACTATGGCTACACCTTC
cdr3_length: 14; j_call: TRBJ1-5; d_call: NA; clone_size: NA; v_call: TRBV7-2; cdr3_aa: CASSVQGLNQPQHF; cdr3_nt: TGTGCCAGCAGCGTCCAGGGGCTCAATCAGCCCCAGCATTTT
cdr3_length: 15; j_call: TRBJ2-1; d_call: NA; clone_size: NA; v_call: TRBV9; cdr3_aa: CASSVGGGSHNEQFF; cdr3_nt: TGTGCCAGCAGCGTAGGTGGGGGGTCCCACAATGAGCAGTTCTTC
cdr3_length: 14; j_call: TRBJ1-4; d_call: TRBD1; clone_size: NA; v_call: TRBV6-5; cdr3_aa: CASRRTGAHEKLFF; cdr3_nt: TGTGCCAGCCGACGGACAGGAGCCCATGAAAAACTGTTTTTT